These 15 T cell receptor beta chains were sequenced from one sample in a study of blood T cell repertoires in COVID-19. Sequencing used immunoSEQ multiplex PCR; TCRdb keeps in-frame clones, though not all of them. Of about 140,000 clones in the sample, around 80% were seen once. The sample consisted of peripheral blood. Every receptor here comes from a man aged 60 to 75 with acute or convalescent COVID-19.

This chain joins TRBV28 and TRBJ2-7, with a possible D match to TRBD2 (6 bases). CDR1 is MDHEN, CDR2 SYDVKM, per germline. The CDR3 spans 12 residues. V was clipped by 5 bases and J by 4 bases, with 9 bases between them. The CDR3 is CASSGGFYEQYF. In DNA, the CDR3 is TGTGCCAGCAGTGGGGGGTTTTACGAGCAGTACTTC.

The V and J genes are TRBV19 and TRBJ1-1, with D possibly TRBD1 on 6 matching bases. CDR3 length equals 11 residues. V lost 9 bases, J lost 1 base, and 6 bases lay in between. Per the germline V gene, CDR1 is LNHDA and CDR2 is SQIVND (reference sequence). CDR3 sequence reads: CASRGNTEAFF. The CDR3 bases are TGTGCCAGCAGGGGGAACACTGAAGCTTTCTTT.

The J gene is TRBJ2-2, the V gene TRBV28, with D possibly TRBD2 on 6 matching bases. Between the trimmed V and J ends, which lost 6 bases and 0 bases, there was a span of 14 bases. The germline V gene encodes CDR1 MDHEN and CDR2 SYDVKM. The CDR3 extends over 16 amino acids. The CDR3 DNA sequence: TGTGCCAGCAGCATTAGCGGAGCCGCGAACACCGGGGAGCTGTTTTTT. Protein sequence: CASSISGAANTGELFF.

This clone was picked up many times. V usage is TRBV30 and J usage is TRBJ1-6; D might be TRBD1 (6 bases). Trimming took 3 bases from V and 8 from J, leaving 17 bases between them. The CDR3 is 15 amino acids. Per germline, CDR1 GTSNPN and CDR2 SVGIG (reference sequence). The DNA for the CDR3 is TGTGCCTGGAGGAAAACAGGGTATGATGATTCACCCCTCCACTTT. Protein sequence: CAWRKTGYDDSPLHF.

In nucleotides, the CDR3 is TGTGCCAGCAGTAACAGGGGGAAATGGCTCCCTGAAGCTTTCTTT. Translated, it gives CASSNRGKWLPEAFF. V gene TRBV6-2 or TRBV6-3 combines with J gene TRBJ1-1, with 8 bases lining up with TRBD1. Germline assignment: CDR1 MNHEY and CDR2 SVGEGT. V was clipped by 5 bases and J by 6 bases; unmatched bases: 11. CDR3 length: 15 amino acids.

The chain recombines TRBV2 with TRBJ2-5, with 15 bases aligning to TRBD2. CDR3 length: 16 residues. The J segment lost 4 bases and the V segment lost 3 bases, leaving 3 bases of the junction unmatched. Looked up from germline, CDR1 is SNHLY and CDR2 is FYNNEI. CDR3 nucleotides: TGTGCCAGCAGTGAGGGACTAGCGGGAGGAGGAGAGACCCAGTACTTC. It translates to CASSEGLAGGGETQYF.

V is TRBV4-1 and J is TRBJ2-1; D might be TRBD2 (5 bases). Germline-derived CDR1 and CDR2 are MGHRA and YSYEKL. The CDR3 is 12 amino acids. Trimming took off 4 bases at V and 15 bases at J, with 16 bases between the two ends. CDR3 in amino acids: CASSPLAGRPFF. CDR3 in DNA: TGCGCCAGCAGCCCCCTAGCTGGCCGACCGTTCTTC.

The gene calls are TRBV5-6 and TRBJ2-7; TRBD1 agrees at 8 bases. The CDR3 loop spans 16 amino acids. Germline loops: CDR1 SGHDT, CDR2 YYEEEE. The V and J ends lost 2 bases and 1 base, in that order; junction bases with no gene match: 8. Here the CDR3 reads CASSFATGGLSYEQYF. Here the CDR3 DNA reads TGTGCCAGCAGCTTCGCAACAGGGGGTCTATCCTACGAGCAGTACTTC.

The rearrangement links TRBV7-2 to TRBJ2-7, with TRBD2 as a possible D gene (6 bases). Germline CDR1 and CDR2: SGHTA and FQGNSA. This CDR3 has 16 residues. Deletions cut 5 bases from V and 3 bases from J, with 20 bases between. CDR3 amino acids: CASSPPDTRGYYEQYF. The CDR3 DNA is TGTGCCAGCAGCCCCCCGGACACCCGGGGGTACTACGAGCAGTACTTC.

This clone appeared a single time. The CDR3 spells CASSSFYGYTF. In DNA form, the CDR3 reads TGTGCCAGCAGTTCCTTTTATGGCTACACCTTC. V usage is TRBV12-3 or TRBV12-4 and J usage is TRBJ1-2; D not certain. V was trimmed by 4 bases and J by 5 bases, leaving 5 bases between them. CDR3 length equals 11 residues.

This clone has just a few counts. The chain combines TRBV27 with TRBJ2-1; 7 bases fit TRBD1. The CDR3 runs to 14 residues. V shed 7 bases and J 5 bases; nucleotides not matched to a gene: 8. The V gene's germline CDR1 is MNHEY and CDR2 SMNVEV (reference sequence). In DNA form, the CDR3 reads TGTGCCAGCACTTCACCGGGACAGCACAATGAGCAGTTCTTC. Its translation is CASTSPGQHNEQFF.

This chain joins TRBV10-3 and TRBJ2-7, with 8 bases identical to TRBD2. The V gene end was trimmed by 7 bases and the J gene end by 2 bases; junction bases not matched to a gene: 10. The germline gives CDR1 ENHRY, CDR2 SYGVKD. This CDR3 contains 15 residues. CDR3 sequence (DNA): TGTGCCATCACCGAGGGGCGGGGGGTTCCCTACGAGCAGTACTTC. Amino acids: CAITEGRGVPYEQYF.

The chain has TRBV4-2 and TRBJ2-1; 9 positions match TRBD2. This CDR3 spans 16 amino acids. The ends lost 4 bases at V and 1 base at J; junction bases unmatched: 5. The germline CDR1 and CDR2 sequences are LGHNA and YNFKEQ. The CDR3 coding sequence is TGTGCCAGCAGCCCACGCCTAGCGGGGTCCTACAATGAGCAGTTCTTC. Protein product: CASSPRLAGSYNEQFF.

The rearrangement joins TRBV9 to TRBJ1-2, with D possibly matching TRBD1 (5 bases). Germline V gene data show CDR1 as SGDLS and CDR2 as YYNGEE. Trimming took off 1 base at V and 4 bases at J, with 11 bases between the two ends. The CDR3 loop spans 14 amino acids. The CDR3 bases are TGTGCCAGCAGCGTAACAGGCCAGAGCTATGGCTACACCTTC. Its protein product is CASSVTGQSYGYTF.

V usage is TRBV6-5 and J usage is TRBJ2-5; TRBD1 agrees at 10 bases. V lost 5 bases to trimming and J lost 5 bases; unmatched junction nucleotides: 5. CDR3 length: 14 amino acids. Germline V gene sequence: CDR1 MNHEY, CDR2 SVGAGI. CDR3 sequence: CASSRDRGTETQYF. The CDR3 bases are TGTGCCAGCAGTCGGGACAGGGGCACGGAGACCCAGTACTTC.